This T cell receptor (beta chain) appears in the sequencing data of a study of blood T cell repertoires in COVID-19. About the study: Samples representing acute and convalescent COVID-19 were sourced from the United States, Italy and Spain. T cells, B-cell-depleted T cells, or PBMCs supplied cDNA or gDNA.

In germline, CDR1 is LGHNA, CDR2 YNFKEQ. This CDR3 contains 15 residues. Trimming left V 0 bases short and J 2 bases short, with 8 bases between. Authors' analysis steps: Amplification from reference gene primers served as the basis for estimated nucleated cell counts. The repertoire was sequenced with immunoSEQ multiplex PCR; TCRdb's copy has only in-frame clones and lacks some. V, J and clone size are those of that table, while D and trimming were read from the DNA. The sample has under 250,000 clones, around four fifths seen once. The sequence derives from a man aged 40-49 years with active or convalescent COVID-19. The sample was peripheral blood. The V and J genes are TRBV4-2 and TRBJ1-5; no reliable D call. CDR3 coding DNA: TGTGCCAGCAGCCAAGACAGGCAGGGCAATCAGCCCCAGCATTTT. Its translation is CASSQDRQGNQPQHF.